This T cell receptor beta chain was recovered during a study of T cells in Graves' hyperthyroidism and ophthalmopathy. Whole-study context: The authors collected peripheral blood at initial diagnosis, before any treatment. Study-level findings and limits: A median around six months before onset, the model predicted ophthalmopathy.

V was pared by 6 bases and J by 4 bases, with 25 bases between. The CDR3 runs 18 residues. The germline V gene has CDR1 SGHAT and CDR2 FQNNGV. TCR beta CDR3 sequences were amplified from RNA transcripts. First-round RT-PCR targeting the TCR CDR3 was performed with the HTBI primer set. TCRdb fed the multiplex PCR reads into MiXCR, producing one record per CDR3 protein. The repertoire holds about 480,000 distinct CDR3 sequences, with approximately 15% as singletons. There are many counts of this clonotype. Its antigen is unidentified. The diagnostic basis comprised clinical symptoms, serum thyroxine and TRAb, thyroid ultrasound and orbital computed tomography. The PBMCs studied were ones that came from around 10 ml fresh peripheral blood.

The sequencing sample was made of blood. The chain uses TRBV11-2 and TRBJ2-1, with D perhaps TRBD2 (6 bases). The receptor comes from a woman aged 18-35 years with Graves' hyperthyroidism. CDR3 DNA sequence: TGTGCCAGCAGGACGGGGACTTGGCTGAGGCTCTGGTACAATGAGCAGTTCTTC. It codes for CASRTGTWLRLWYNEQFF.